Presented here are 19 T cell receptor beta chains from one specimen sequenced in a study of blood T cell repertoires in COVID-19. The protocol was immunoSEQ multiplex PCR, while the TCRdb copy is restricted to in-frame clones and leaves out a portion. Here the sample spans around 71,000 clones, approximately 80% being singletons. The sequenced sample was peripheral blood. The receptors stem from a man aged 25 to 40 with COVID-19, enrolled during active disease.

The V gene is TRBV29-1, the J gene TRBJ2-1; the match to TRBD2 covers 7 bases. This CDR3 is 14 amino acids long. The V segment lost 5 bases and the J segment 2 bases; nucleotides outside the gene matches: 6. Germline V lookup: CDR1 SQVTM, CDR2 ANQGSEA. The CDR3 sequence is CSVRPGGPYNEQFF. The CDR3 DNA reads TGCAGCGTTCGTCCGGGAGGACCCTACAATGAGCAGTTCTTC.

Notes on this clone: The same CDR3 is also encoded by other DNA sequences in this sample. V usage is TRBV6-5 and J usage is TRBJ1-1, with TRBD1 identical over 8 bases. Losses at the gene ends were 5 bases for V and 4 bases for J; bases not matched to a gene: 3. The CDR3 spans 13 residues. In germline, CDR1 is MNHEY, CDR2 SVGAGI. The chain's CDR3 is CASSITGGTEAFF. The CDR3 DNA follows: TGTGCCAGCAGTATAACAGGGGGCACTGAAGCTTTCTTT.

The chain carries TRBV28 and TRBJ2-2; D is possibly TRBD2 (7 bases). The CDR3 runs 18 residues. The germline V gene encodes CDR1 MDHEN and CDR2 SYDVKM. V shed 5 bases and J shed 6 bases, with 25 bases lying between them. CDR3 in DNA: TGTGCCAGCAGTCAAGGGCGGGGGCAGGGCTATCGGGCCGGGGAGCTGTTTTTT. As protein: CASSQGRGQGYRAGELFF.

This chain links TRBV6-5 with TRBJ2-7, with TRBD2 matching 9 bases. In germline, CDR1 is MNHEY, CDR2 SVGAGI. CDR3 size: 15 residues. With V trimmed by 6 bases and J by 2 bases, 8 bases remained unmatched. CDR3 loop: CASSPRTSVPYEQYF. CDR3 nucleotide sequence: TGTGCCAGCAGCCCCCGGACTAGCGTACCCTACGAGCAGTACTTC.

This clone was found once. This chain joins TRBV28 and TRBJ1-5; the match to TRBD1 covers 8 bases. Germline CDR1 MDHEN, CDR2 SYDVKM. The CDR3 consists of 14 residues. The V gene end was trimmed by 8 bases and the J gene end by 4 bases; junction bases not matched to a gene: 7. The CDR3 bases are TGTGCCAGCTGGGGACAGGAAGAAAATCAGCCCCAGCATTTT. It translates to CASWGQEENQPQHF.

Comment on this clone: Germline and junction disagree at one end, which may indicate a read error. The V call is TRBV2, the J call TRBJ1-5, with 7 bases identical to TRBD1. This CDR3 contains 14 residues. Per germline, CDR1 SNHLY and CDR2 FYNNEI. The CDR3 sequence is CASSEGTENQPQHF. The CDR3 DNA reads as TGTGCCAGCAGCGAAGGGACAGAAAATCAGCCCCAGCATTTT.

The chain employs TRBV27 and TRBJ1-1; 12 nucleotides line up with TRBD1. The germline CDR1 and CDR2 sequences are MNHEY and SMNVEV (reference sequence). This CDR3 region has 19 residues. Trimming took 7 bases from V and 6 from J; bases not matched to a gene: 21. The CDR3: CASISRGWDRGPNGAEAFF. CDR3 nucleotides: TGTGCCAGCATATCACGCGGATGGGACAGGGGGCCGAACGGGGCTGAAGCTTTCTTT.

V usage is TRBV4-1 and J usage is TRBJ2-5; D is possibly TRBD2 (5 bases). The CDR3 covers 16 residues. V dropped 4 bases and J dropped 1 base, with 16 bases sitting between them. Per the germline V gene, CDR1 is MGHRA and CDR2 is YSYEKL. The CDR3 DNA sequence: TGCGCCAGCAGCCCTACGGAGGCCCGGGTCCAAGAGACCCAGTACTTC. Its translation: CASSPTEARVQETQYF.

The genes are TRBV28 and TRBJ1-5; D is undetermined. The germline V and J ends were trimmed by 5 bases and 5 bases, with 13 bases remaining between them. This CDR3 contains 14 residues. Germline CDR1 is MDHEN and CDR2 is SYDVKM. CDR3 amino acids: CASSPIRGHQPQHF. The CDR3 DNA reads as TGTGCCAGCAGTCCTATCCGAGGCCATCAGCCCCAGCATTTT.

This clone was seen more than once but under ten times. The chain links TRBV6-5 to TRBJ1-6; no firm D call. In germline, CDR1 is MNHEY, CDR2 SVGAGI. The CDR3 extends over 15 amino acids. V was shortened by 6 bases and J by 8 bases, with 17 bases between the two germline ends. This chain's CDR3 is CASSPYWQAHSPLHF. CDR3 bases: TGTGCCAGCAGCCCCTACTGGCAGGCCCATTCACCCCTCCACTTT.

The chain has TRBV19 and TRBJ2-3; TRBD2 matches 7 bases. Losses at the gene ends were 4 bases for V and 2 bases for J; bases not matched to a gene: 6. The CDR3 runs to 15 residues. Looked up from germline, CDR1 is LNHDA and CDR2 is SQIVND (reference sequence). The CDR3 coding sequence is TGTGCCAGTAGTACCGGGAGGAGGCCCACAGATACGCAGTATTTT. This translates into CASSTGRRPTDTQYF.

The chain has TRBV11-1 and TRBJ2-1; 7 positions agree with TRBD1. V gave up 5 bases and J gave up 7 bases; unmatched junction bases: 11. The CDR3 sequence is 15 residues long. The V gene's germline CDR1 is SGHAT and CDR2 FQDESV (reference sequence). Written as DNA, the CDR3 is TGTGCCAGCAGCGACCGACAGGGCGCATGGAATGAGCAGTTCTTC. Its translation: CASSDRQGAWNEQFF. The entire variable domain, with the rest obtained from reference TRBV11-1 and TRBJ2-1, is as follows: EAEVAQSPRYKITEKSQAVAFWCDPISGHATLYWYRQILGQGPELLVQFQDESVVDDSQLPKDRFSAERLKGVDSTLKIQPAELGDSAMYLCASSDRQGAWNEQFFGPGTRLTVL.

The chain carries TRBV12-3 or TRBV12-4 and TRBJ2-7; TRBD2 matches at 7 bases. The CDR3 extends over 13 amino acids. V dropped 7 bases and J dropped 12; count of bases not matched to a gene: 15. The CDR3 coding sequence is TGTGCCAGCACCAGCCGGGGACGGGGGGTACCGTACTTC. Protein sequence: CASTSRGRGVPYF.

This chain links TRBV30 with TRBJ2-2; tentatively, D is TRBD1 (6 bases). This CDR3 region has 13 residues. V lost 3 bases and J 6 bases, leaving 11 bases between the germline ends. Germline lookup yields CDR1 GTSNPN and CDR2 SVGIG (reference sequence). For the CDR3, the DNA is TGTGCCTGGAGAGTTCAGGGGCCCGGGGAGCTGTTTTTT. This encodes CAWRVQGPGELFF.

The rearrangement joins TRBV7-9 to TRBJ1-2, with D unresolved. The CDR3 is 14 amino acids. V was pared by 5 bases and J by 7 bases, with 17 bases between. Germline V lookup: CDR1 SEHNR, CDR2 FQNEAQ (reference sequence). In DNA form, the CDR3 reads TGTGCCAGCAGCCCCAGCCCCAGAGGGTTTGGCTACACCTTC. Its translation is CASSPSPRGFGYTF.

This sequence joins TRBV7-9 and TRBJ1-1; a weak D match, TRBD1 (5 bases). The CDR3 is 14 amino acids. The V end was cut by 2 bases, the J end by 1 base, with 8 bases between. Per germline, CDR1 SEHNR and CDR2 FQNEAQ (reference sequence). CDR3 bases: TGTGCCAGCAGCTTACAGGGTACGAACACTGAAGCTTTCTTT. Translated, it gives CASSLQGTNTEAFF.

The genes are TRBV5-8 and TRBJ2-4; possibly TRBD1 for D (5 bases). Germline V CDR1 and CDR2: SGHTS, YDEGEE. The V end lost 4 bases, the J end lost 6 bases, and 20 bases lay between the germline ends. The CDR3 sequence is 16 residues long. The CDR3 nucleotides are TGTGCCAGCAGCCCAGGGTCCCGCCGGACCTTAAACATTCAGTACTTC. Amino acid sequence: CASSPGSRRTLNIQYF.

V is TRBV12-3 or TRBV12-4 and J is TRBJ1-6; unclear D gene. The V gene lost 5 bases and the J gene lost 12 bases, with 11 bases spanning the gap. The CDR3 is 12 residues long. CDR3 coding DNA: TGTGCCAGCAGTCTCCACGGACTACCCCTCCACTTT. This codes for CASSLHGLPLHF.

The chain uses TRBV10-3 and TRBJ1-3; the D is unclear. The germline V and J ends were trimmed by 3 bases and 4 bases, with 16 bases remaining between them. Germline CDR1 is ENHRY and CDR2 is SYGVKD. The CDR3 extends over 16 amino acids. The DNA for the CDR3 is TGTGCCATCAGTGAAGTAGCGACAAGCCGAGGAAACACCATATATTTT. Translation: CAISEVATSRGNTIYF.